This T cell receptor beta chain was observed in a study of blood T cell repertoires in COVID-19. Data came from immunoSEQ multiplex PCR; TCRdb stores just in-frame clones and leaves some out. The profile shows fewer than 250,000 clones, around 90% of them singletons. The CDR3 totals 16 residues. The junction had 5 bases not matched to a gene; V was cut back by 5 bases and J by 0 bases. CDR1 and CDR2 (germline): PRHDT, FYEKMQ (reference sequence). The chain employs TRBV13 and TRBJ2-3; the match to TRBD2 covers 10 bases. The clonotype was recovered from a man in his 60s with acute or convalescent COVID-19. Sequenced material: peripheral blood. For the CDR3, the DNA is TGTGCCAGCAGCGCCCTAGCGGGGGAGAGCACAGATACGCAGTATTTT. Translation gives CASSALAGESTDTQYF.